This passage covers 30 T cell receptor beta chains from one sample sequenced in a study of blood T cells in healthy people across ages. Then a second PCR, running about 6 to 11 cycles, was carried out with a sample-barcoded 5' primer and a J-beta primer mix. TCRdb passed the 5' RACE reads through MiXCR, listing each CDR3 protein once. This sample has about a million distinct CDR3 sequences, with 51% found just once. The material sequenced was blood. All receptors come from a woman aged 55-69 years in good health.

As regards this clonotype: Just one base apart from a much larger clone, this may be a read error. The chain joins TRBV20-1 to TRBJ2-4; TRBD1 is a possible D gene (5 bases). Germline-derived CDR1 and CDR2 are DFQATT and SNEGSKA (reference sequence). The CDR3 consists of 14 residues. The CDR3 sequence is CSARSRTRKNVQYF. The CDR3 bases are TGCAGTGCTAGGTCGAGGACACGAAAAAACGTTCAGTACTTC.

V and J are TRBV5-1 and TRBJ2-2; D is perhaps TRBD1 (6 bases). The germline V and J ends were trimmed by 3 bases and 6 bases, with 9 bases remaining between them. From germline, CDR1 is SGHRS and CDR2 YFSETQ. The CDR3 sequence is 13 residues long. The DNA for the CDR3 is TGCGCCAGCAGCTGGACAGTAGCCGGGGAGCTGTTTTTT. This gives the protein CASSWTVAGELFF.

This chain links TRBV4-3 with TRBJ2-5, with 9 bases identical to TRBD2. The CDR3 contains 16 residues. The J segment lost 1 base and the V segment lost 0 bases, leaving 3 bases of the junction unmatched. Germline V gene data show CDR1 as LGHNA and CDR2 as YSLEER. CDR3 amino acids: CASSQDRLAVQETQYF. CDR3 nucleotides: TGCGCCAGCAGCCAAGATAGACTAGCGGTCCAAGAGACCCAGTACTTC.

This CDR3 is CASSPGLAGLPYEQYF. Here the CDR3 DNA reads TGTGCCAGCAGTCCCGGACTAGCGGGGCTCCCCTACGAGCAGTACTTC. The V and J genes are TRBV12-3 or TRBV12-4 and TRBJ2-7; TRBD2 matches 12 bases. With 5 bases clipped from V and 2 bases from J, the junction kept 7 bases outside the gene matches. The CDR3 has 16 amino acids.

The V call is TRBV6-5, the J call TRBJ2-5, with 7 bases aligning to TRBD1. Trimming at V came to 2 bases and at J to 4 bases, leaving 10 bases not matched to a gene. CDR1 is MNHEY and CDR2 is SVGAGI in the germline V gene. The CDR3 sequence is 16 residues long. The CDR3 region is CASSYRGRLRRETQYF. The CDR3 coding sequence is TGTGCCAGCAGTTACAGGGGGCGCCTTCGGAGAGAGACCCAGTACTTC.

The chain recombines TRBV27 with TRBJ2-1; tentative D call: TRBD1 (6 bases). The germline V and J ends were trimmed by 10 bases and 2 bases, with 9 bases remaining between them. The germline gives CDR1 MNHEY, CDR2 SMNVEV (reference sequence). There are 12 residues in the CDR3. CDR3 protein: CATGTPYNEQFF. The CDR3 nucleotides read TGTGCCACCGGGACACCCTACAATGAGCAGTTCTTC.

This clonotype was seen only a few times. The chain has TRBV29-1 and TRBJ1-4; 11 bases line up with TRBD1. The CDR3 contains 13 residues. Unmatched junction bases numbered 3, after V lost 5 bases and J lost 7 bases. Germline CDR1 reads SQVTM; CDR2 reads ANQGSEA. In DNA, the CDR3 is TGCAGCGTTAGGGGACAGGGGGGTGAAAAACTGTTTTTT. This sequence encodes CSVRGQGGEKLFF.

J is TRBJ2-2 and V is TRBV2; D is unclear. V was shortened by 6 bases and J by 7 bases, with 15 bases between the two germline ends. This CDR3 region has 14 residues. CDR1 and CDR2 (germline): SNHLY, FYNNEI. In nucleotides, the CDR3 is TGTGCCAGCAGGGCCCTGCAGACCTACGGGGAGCTGTTTTTT. This encodes CASRALQTYGELFF.

This clonotype was seen a handful of times. The J gene is TRBJ2-7, the V gene TRBV20-1; 8 bases line up with TRBD2. The J call is doubtful: the DNA matches TRBJ2-5 better. This CDR3 is 14 amino acids long. Germline CDR1 reads DFQATT; CDR2 reads SNEGSKA (reference sequence). CDR3 DNA: TGCAGTGCTAGTCCGTCCCGGGGGGGGGAGACCCAGTACTTC. This sequence encodes CSASPSRGGETQYF.

The V gene is TRBV25-1, the J gene TRBJ2-4; 8 bases fit TRBD2. The CDR3 sequence is 18 residues long. Germline V gene lookup returns CDR1 MGHDK and CDR2 SYGVNS. Germline trimming cut 4 bases from V and 3 bases from J; bases unmatched to any gene: 14. As DNA, the CDR3 is TGTGCCAGCAGTGTATCCGGGAGGGGTCCCGTAGTCAAAAACATTCAGTACTTC. Its protein product is CASSVSGRGPVVKNIQYF.

The CDR3 sequence: CASSPSLNTEAFF. The CDR3 coding sequence is TGTGCCAGCTCACCCTCTCTGAACACTGAAGCTTTCTTT. The chain recombines TRBV18 with TRBJ1-1; D unresolved. The CDR3 consists of 13 residues. V lost 3 bases and J 0 bases, leaving 5 bases between the germline ends. CDR1 is KGHSH, CDR2 LQKENI, per germline.

Only one count was recorded for this clonotype. CDR3 DNA: TGTGCCAGCAGCGCGACGGAAAGGTCTCCTAAGTACTTC. Its protein is CASSATERSPKYF. This sequence joins TRBV9 and TRBJ2-5; D unclear. The CDR3 is 13 amino acids. CDR1 SGDLS and CDR2 YYNGEE come from the germline V gene. V lost 3 bases and J 12 bases, leaving 18 bases between the germline ends.

This clonotype came up many times. This rearrangement joins TRBV7-9 to TRBJ2-3, with TRBD2 matching 11 bases. Germline V gene data show CDR1 as SEHNR and CDR2 as FQNEAQ (reference sequence). The CDR3 covers 16 residues. The V gene end was trimmed by 7 bases and the J gene end by 6 bases; junction bases not matched to a gene: 12. The CDR3 is CASIDLSGRAEDTQYF. Written as DNA, the CDR3 is TGTGCCAGCATCGATCTTAGCGGGAGGGCCGAGGATACGCAGTATTTT.

The table lists this clonotype with a few counts. V is TRBV6-5 and J is TRBJ2-3; D possibly matches TRBD1 or TRBD2 (5 bases each). The V gene's germline CDR1 is MNHEY and CDR2 SVGAGI. The V and J ends lost 8 bases and 6 bases respectively, with 12 bases between them. The CDR3 runs to 12 residues. This CDR3 reads CASRDPPDTQYF. CDR3 DNA: TGTGCCAGCCGGGACCCCCCCGATACGCAGTATTTT.

CDR3 DNA sequence: TGCGCCAGCCAGGGGACAGTGACCTACGAGCAGTACTTC. Translation: CASQGTVTYEQYF. The rearrangement joins TRBV10-2 to TRBJ2-7; 7 bases match TRBD1. V lost 8 bases, J lost 2 bases, and 6 bases stayed unmatched. The CDR3 extends over 13 amino acids. Per germline, CDR1 WSHSY and CDR2 SAAADI.

This clonotype was observed a single time. The V gene is TRBV28, the J gene TRBJ2-3; possible D gene TRBD2, 7 bases. The ends were cut back, 8 bases at V and 6 bases at J, with 18 bases in the middle. Germline loops: CDR1 MDHEN, CDR2 SYDVKM. The CDR3 extends over 14 amino acids. CDR3 in DNA: TGTGCCAGCCACGGGGTAGGGGGGGTGGATACGCAGTATTTT. It codes for CASHGVGGVDTQYF. Filled out from reference TRBV28 and TRBJ2-3, the complete variable domain reads DVKVTQSSRYLVKRTGEKVFLECVQDMDHENMFWYRQDPGLGLRLIYFSYDVKMKEKGDIPEGYSVSREKKERFSLILESASTNQTSMYLCASHGVGGVDTQYFGPGTRLTVL.

There are a few counts of this clonotype. This chain joins TRBV10-3 and TRBJ1-2; maybe TRBD1 (5 bases). This CDR3 comprises 13 residues. Germline-derived CDR1 and CDR2 are ENHRY and SYGVKD. Trimming cost V 3 bases and J 10 bases, with 15 bases left between them. The chain's CDR3 is CAISDAGDGDYTF. The CDR3 DNA reads as TGTGCCATCAGTGATGCGGGGGACGGGGACTACACCTTC.

This clonotype has just a few counts. This rearrangement joins TRBV29-1 to TRBJ1-2; D gene ambiguous. In germline, CDR1 is SQVTM, CDR2 ANQGSEA. The CDR3 extends over 14 amino acids. V was shortened by 1 base and J by 2 bases, with 11 bases between the two germline ends. CDR3 nucleotide sequence: TGCAGCGTTGAAGGATGGGTACGGAACTATGGCTACACCTTC. Residues: CSVEGWVRNYGYTF. Based on the CDR3 plus reference TRBV29-1 and TRBJ1-2, the full variable domain is SAVISQKPSRDICQRGTSLTIQCQVDSQVTMMFWYRQQPGQSLTLIATANQGSEATYESGFVIDKFPISRPNLTFSTLTVSNMSPEDSSIYLCSVEGWVRNYGYTFGSGTRLTVV.

This clonotype appeared once. The chain uses TRBV12-3 or TRBV12-4 and TRBJ2-3; 8 bases match TRBD2. J gave up 4 bases and V 8 bases, and 5 bases lay outside the gene matches. There are 13 residues in the CDR3. CDR3 bases: TGTGCCAGCCACCGAGCGGGAGCAGATACGCAGTATTTT. Its protein is CASHRAGADTQYF.

This clonotype was observed a few times. This chain uses TRBV27 with TRBJ1-6, with TRBD1 as a possible D gene (6 bases). CDR1 is MNHEY, CDR2 SMNVEV, per germline (reference sequence). V lost 5 bases and J 6 bases, leaving 17 bases between the germline ends. The CDR3 totals 16 residues. The CDR3, as DNA: TGTGCCAGCAGTCCCTCTTCGGGACAATTTAATTCACCCCTCCACTTT. This codes for CASSPSSGQFNSPLHF.

The chain joins TRBV10-3 to TRBJ2-5; TRBD2 matches at 7 bases. The CDR3 spans 14 residues. Losses at the gene ends were 8 bases for V and 11 bases for J; bases not matched to a gene: 17. Germline V gives CDR1 ENHRY, CDR2 SYGVKD. Written as DNA, the CDR3 is TGTGCCATCCGCCGCGAAGCGGGAAGGAATGAGCAGTACTTC. It specifies CAIRREAGRNEQYF.

The chain couples TRBV28 to TRBJ2-7; 8 positions match TRBD1. Germline CDR1 is MDHEN and CDR2 is SYDVKM. V lost 5 bases to trimming and J lost 2 bases; unmatched junction nucleotides: 5. This CDR3 comprises 14 residues. This CDR3 is CASSETGVTYEQYF. As DNA, the CDR3 is TGTGCCAGCAGTGAGACAGGGGTCACCTACGAGCAGTACTTC.

This clonotype is a singleton in its sample. The CDR3 bases are TGTGCCAGCAGTTGGGGGACTAACTATGGCTACACCTTC. Protein: CASSWGTNYGYTF. The J gene is TRBJ1-2, the V gene TRBV11-1, with D possibly being TRBD1 (5 bases). Trimming removed 6 bases at V and 0 bases at J, with 8 bases between. The germline V gene has CDR1 SGHAT and CDR2 FQDESV (reference sequence). The CDR3 covers 13 residues.

This rearrangement joins TRBV20-1 to TRBJ2-6, with unresolved D. The germline V gene has CDR1 DFQATT and CDR2 SNEGSKA (reference sequence). V was pared by 6 bases and J by 0 bases, with 9 bases between. CDR3 length: 14 amino acids. The CDR3 loop is CSAFTVSGANVLTF. The CDR3 DNA is TGCAGTGCATTCACAGTCTCTGGGGCCAACGTCCTGACTTTC.

This clonotype has just one count. A much larger clonotype is one base distant, so this may be a read error. The CDR3 loop reads CSVGAKETQYF. CDR3 in DNA: TGCAGCGTTGGGGCAAAAGAGACCCAGTACTTC. The chain carries TRBV29-1 and TRBJ2-5; no firm D call. V lost 4 bases and J 3 bases, leaving 6 bases between the germline ends. This CDR3 contains 11 residues. Germline V gene lookup returns CDR1 SQVTM and CDR2 ANQGSEA.

The chain uses TRBV25-1 and TRBJ2-6, with 8 bases matching TRBD2. The trim removed 5 bases at V and 1 base at J, leaving 19 bases unmatched. The V gene's germline CDR1 is MGHDK and CDR2 SYGVNS. There are 21 residues in the CDR3. The CDR3 DNA reads TGTGCCAGCAGTCGTCCCTCATTGAGGCGGGAGGACTTTTCTGGGGCCAACGTCCTGACTTTC. Translation gives CASSRPSLRREDFSGANVLTF.

The chain combines TRBV15 with TRBJ1-6; weak D call: TRBD1 (6 bases). The CDR3 consists of 13 residues. V gave up 4 bases and J gave up 9 bases, with 10 bases separating them. In germline, CDR1 is LNHNV, CDR2 YYDKDF (reference sequence). Here the CDR3 reads CATSTTGPSPLHF. DNA of the CDR3: TGTGCCACCAGCACCACAGGGCCTTCACCCCTCCACTTT.

This chain links TRBV28 with TRBJ2-4, with TRBD2 matching over 15 bases. The J call may be faulty, since TRBJ2-5 better matches the DNA end. This CDR3 contains 18 residues. CDR1 and CDR2 (germline): MDHEN, SYDVKM. In DNA form, the CDR3 reads TGTGCCAGCAGTTTATGGGGGACTAGCGGGAGGAGACGGGAGACCCAGTACTTC. Amino acid sequence: CASSLWGTSGRRRETQYF.

The chain uses TRBV6-5 and TRBJ2-4, with 8 bases lining up with TRBD1. Trimming removed 5 bases from V and 8 bases from J; junction bases left unmatched: 5. This CDR3 comprises 13 residues. CDR1 and CDR2 (germline): MNHEY, SVGAGI. CDR3 in DNA: TGTGCCAGCAGTAACAGGGGGGTGGACATTCAGTACTTC. It is translated as CASSNRGVDIQYF.

The chain couples TRBV27 to TRBJ1-6, with a possible D match to TRBD1 (6 bases). V lost 6 bases and J lost 7, with 22 bases in between. Germline values: CDR1 MNHEY, CDR2 SMNVEV (reference sequence). This CDR3 has 17 amino acids. The CDR3 is CASRSTTGGRSNSPLHF. For the CDR3, the DNA is TGTGCCAGCAGGTCGACGACAGGAGGAAGGTCAAATTCACCCCTCCACTTT.